These T cell receptor beta chains were read from a single sample in a study of metastatic and nonmetastatic thyroid tumors. Via MiXCR, TCRdb re-called the PCR reads. The data hold approximately 21,000 clones, with roughly 27% observed a single time. Material: tumor tissue. The receptors shown here come from a male donor with papillary thyroid cancer or a benign thyroid nodule (not recorded which). Some clones in this sample may be carry-over from other donors' samples. Both conserved end residues are part of each CDR3. The D gene is left open where the match is weak. Some rows mark clone size as missing; the rest say once, few, many or name a class of expanded clone.

j_call d_call clone_size v_call cdr3_aa cdr3_nt
TRBJ2-1 TRBD2 - TRBV4-3 CASSQDSSGTHNEQFF TGCGCCAGCAGCCAAGATTCTAGCGGGACACACAATGAGCAGTTCTTC
TRBJ2-1 - many TRBV12-3/TRBV12-4 CASSVEAREQFF TGTGCCAGCTCCGTAGAGGCCCGGGAGCAGTTCTTC
TRBJ2-1 - medium-sized TRBV7-2 CASSLAMGLNEQFF TGTGCCAGCAGCTTAGCGATGGGGCTCAATGAGCAGTTCTTC
TRBJ2-7 TRBD1 - TRBV28 CASRSSQGAGYEQYF TGTGCCAGCAGATCATCACAGGGGGCAGGTTACGAGCAGTACTTC
TRBJ2-2 TRBD1 - TRBV12-3/TRBV12-4 CASGDRENTGELFF TGTGCCAGCGGAGACAGGGAGAACACCGGGGAGCTGTTTTTT
TRBJ1-5 TRBD1 many TRBV19 CASSSPRDREMSNQPQHF TGTGCCAGTAGTTCCCCCCGGGACAGGGAAATGAGCAATCAGCCCCAGCATTTT
TRBJ1-1 - once TRBV7-6 CASSLGGANTEAFF TGTGCCAGCAGCTTGGGAGGGGCGAACACTGAAGCTTTCTTT
TRBJ1-6 - - TRBV19 CASSRGFRAYNSPLHF TGTGCCAGTAGTAGAGGTTTCCGCGCCTATAATTCACCCCTCCACTTT
TRBJ1-5 - few TRBV27 CASSLSLRPGGQPQHF TGTGCCAGCAGTTTATCCCTTCGACCTGGGGGTCAGCCCCAGCATTTT
TRBJ2-7 - - TRBV4-2 CASSQALSRAGKQYF TGTGCCAGCAGCCAAGCGTTGAGCAGGGCGGGCAAGCAGTACTTC
TRBJ2-7 - few TRBV27 CASSFLGSREQYF TGTGCCAGCAGTTTTTTGGGGTCTCGGGAGCAGTACTTC
TRBJ2-7 TRBD1 many TRBV6-1 CASRHGTGGTNYEQYF TGTGCCAGCAGACACGGGACAGGGGGAACTAACTACGAACAGTACTTC
TRBJ2-7 - many TRBV19 CASSIWGEQYF TGTGCCAGTAGTATCTGGGGCGAGCAGTACTTC
TRBJ1-3 - - TRBV12-3/TRBV12-4 CASSFDATIYF TGTGCCAGCAGTTTCGACGCCACCATATATTTT
TRBJ1-1 TRBD1 - TRBV12-3/TRBV12-4 CASSSTRTGETEAFF TGTGCCAGCAGTTCTACTCGGACAGGGGAAACTGAAGCTTTCTTT
TRBJ2-1 TRBD2 many TRBV18 CASSGTSEYNEQFF TGTGCCAGCTCAGGAACTAGCGAATACAATGAGCAGTTCTTC
TRBJ1-1 - many TRBV7-9 CASSPRGMVTEAFF TGTGCCAGCAGCCCCCGGGGGATGGTCACTGAAGCTTTCTTT
TRBJ2-3 - - TRBV24-1 CATSDSSRASTDTQYF TGTGCCACCAGTGATTCTTCTAGGGCTAGCACAGATACGCAGTATTTT